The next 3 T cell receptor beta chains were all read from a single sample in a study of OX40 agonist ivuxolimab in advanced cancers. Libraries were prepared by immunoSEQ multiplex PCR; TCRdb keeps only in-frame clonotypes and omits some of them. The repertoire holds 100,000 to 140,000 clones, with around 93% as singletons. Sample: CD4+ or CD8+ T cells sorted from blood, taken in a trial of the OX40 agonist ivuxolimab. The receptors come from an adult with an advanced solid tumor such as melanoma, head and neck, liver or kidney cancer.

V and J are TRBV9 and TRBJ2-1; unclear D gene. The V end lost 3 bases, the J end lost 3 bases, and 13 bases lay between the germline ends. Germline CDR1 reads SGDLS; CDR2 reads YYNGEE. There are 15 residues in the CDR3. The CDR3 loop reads CASSERQSYYNEQFF. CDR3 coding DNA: TGTGCCAGCAGCGAGAGGCAATCTTACTACAATGAGCAGTTCTTC.

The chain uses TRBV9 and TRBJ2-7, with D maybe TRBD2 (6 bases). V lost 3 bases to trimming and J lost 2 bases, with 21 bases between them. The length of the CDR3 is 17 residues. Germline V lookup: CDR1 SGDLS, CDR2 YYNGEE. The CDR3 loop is CASSAQLGAGHPYEQYF. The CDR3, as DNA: TGTGCCAGCAGCGCCCAGCTGGGAGCGGGCCACCCCTACGAGCAGTACTTC.

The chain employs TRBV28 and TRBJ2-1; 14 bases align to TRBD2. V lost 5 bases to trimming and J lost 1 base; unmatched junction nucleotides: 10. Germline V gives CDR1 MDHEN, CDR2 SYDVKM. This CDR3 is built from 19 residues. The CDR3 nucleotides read TGTGCCAGCAGTCTACTAAGGACTAGCGGGAGGAGGTCCTACAATGAGCAGTTCTTC. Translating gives CASSLLRTSGRRSYNEQFF.